Below, 28 T cell receptor beta chains from the same sample are listed, as sequenced in a study of beta chain features in type 1 diabetes. Findings and caveats of the study: Type 1 diabetes patients showed a moderate but significant shortening of TCRB CDR3s in all four CD4+ subsets.

What was sequenced were expressed TCRB transcripts, since all of the isolated RNA had been reverse transcribed. This table comes from immunoSEQ multiplex PCR, and its TCRdb copy is limited to in-frame clones, with some not included. The sample lists about 160,000 clones, about 9% occurring once. These TCRs are of unknown antigen specificity. Sequencing input: central memory CD4+ T cells from blood. The receptor source for this set is a woman aged 18-30 years with type 1 diabetes.

Only a few counts were recorded for this clone. J is TRBJ1-2 and V is TRBV7-2; 8 positions agree with TRBD1. With 5 bases clipped from V and 7 bases from J, the junction kept 12 bases outside the gene matches. Germline CDR1 SGHTA, CDR2 FQGNSA. This CDR3 comprises 15 residues. DNA for the CDR3: TGTGCCAGCAGCCCGGGACAGGCCCTCCTAAGTGGCTACACCTTC. The encoded protein is CASSPGQALLSGYTF.

V is TRBV25-1 and J is TRBJ2-1; 15 positions agree with TRBD2. Germline CDR1 and CDR2: MGHDK and SYGVNS. V dropped 4 bases and J dropped 10; count of bases not matched to a gene: 11. The CDR3 has 17 amino acids. CDR3 DNA sequence: TGTGCCAGCAGTGGCGGGGATGGGACTAGCGGGAGGTGGGAGCAGTTCTTC. Translated, it gives CASSGGDGTSGRWEQFF.

This clone was detected a few times. V is TRBV9 and J is TRBJ1-3; 7 positions agree with TRBD1. The CDR3 sequence is 16 residues long. Trimming at V came to 4 bases and at J to 0 bases, leaving 7 bases not matched to a gene. The germline V gene has CDR1 SGDLS and CDR2 YYNGEE. As DNA, the CDR3 is TGTGCCAGCAGCCCAGGGGGGCTTCTCTCTGGAAACACCATATATTTT. Amino acid sequence: CASSPGGLLSGNTIYF.

V and J are TRBV4-3 and TRBJ1-1, with 7 bases aligning to TRBD1. The CDR3 totals 18 residues. Germline loops: CDR1 LGHNA, CDR2 YSLEER. The V gene end was trimmed by 2 bases and the J gene end by 1 base; junction bases not matched to a gene: 13. CDR3 amino acids: CASSQHVPGQRRNTEAFF. In nucleotides, the CDR3 is TGCGCCAGCAGCCAACACGTCCCGGGACAGAGAAGGAACACTGAAGCTTTCTTT.

The chain recombines TRBV29-1 with TRBJ2-2, with TRBD2 identical over 9 bases. The trim removed 2 bases at V and 4 bases at J, leaving 2 bases unmatched. This CDR3 is 14 amino acids long. Germline CDR1 SQVTM, CDR2 ANQGSEA. CDR3 nucleotide sequence: TGCAGCGTTGAACCTAGCGGGGTCACCGGGGAGCTGTTTTTT. Translating gives CSVEPSGVTGELFF.

At least ten counts were recorded for this clone. The chain carries TRBV21-1 and TRBJ2-1; TRBD2, the table's D call, was not compared with the DNA. TRBV21-1 is an annotated pseudogene. The CDR3 is 14 residues long. CDR3 sequence reads: CASSKAGLSNEQFF. The CDR3 coding sequence is TGTGCCAGCAGCAAAGCGGGACTTTCCAATGAGCAGTTCTTC.

The V and J genes are TRBV30 and TRBJ2-1; 9 nucleotides match TRBD2. The V segment lost 5 bases and the J segment 12 bases; nucleotides outside the gene matches: 11. This CDR3 has 13 residues. CDR1 GTSNPN and CDR2 SVGIG come from the germline V gene (reference sequence). The CDR3 DNA sequence: TGTGCCTGGGTAGCGGGAGAGGTGGGTAGGCAGTTCTTC. Residues: CAWVAGEVGRQFF.

This clone was counted a few times. The chain is built from TRBV2 and TRBJ2-3; D is perhaps TRBD2 (5 bases). The CDR3 totals 11 residues. V lost 5 bases and J lost 6, with 6 bases in between. CDR1 is SNHLY, CDR2 FYNNEI, per germline. The CDR3 nucleotides read TGTGCCAGCAGTTCTAGCGATACGCAGTATTTT. It is translated as CASSSSDTQYF.

The chain recombines TRBV19 with TRBJ2-1; TRBD1 matches at 9 bases. Germline V gene data show CDR1 as LNHDA and CDR2 as SQIVND (reference sequence). This CDR3 has 16 residues. The trim removed 6 bases at V and 8 bases at J, leaving 14 bases unmatched. CDR3: CASRRLLGDRVDEQFF. DNA for the CDR3: TGTGCCAGTAGGAGGCTCTTGGGGGACAGGGTCGATGAGCAGTTCTTC.

This clone was detected a few times. The rearrangement links TRBV11-3 to TRBJ2-2; D ambiguous. Trimming pared 1 base from V and 9 bases from J, leaving 9 bases between. Germline V gene lookup returns CDR1 SGHNT and CDR2 YENEEA. The CDR3 sequence is 13 residues long. DNA for the CDR3: TGTGCCAGCAGCTTAGCAAGCGACCGGGAGCTGTTTTTT. Its protein product is CASSLASDRELFF.

The chain has TRBV6-6 and TRBJ1-1, with D perhaps matching TRBD1 (6 bases). Per the germline V gene, CDR1 is MNHNY and CDR2 is SVGAGI (reference sequence). V lost 5 bases and J lost 6, with 10 bases in between. The CDR3 spans 12 residues. The CDR3 region is CASSKDSAEAFF. The CDR3 region has the DNA TGTGCCAGCAGTAAGGACAGCGCTGAAGCTTTCTTT.

The J gene is TRBJ2-5, the V gene TRBV4-2; 8 bases map to TRBD1. The ends lost 4 bases at V and 1 base at J; junction bases unmatched: 2. The CDR3 has 14 residues. CDR1 is LGHNA and CDR2 is YNFKEQ in the germline V gene. The chain's CDR3 is CASSRTGTQETQYF. CDR3 DNA: TGTGCCAGCAGCCGGACAGGGACCCAAGAGACCCAGTACTTC.

The chain recombines TRBV4-1 with TRBJ1-1; 7 positions match TRBD1. CDR3 length: 13 amino acids. Unmatched junction bases numbered 4, after V lost 0 bases and J lost 9 bases. Germline CDR1 is MGHRA and CDR2 is YSYEKL. CDR3 DNA sequence: TGCGCCAGCAGCCAAGAGAGGGGGCTTCAAGCTTTCTTT. Protein sequence: CASSQERGLQAFF.

This clone was seen a single time. The chain uses TRBV4-1 and TRBJ2-1, with 8 nucleotides matching TRBD2. Germline assignment: CDR1 MGHRA and CDR2 YSYEKL. The CDR3 has 15 amino acids. The V and J ends lost 2 bases and 3 bases, in that order; junction bases with no gene match: 3. Here the CDR3 reads CASSQPSGGYNEQFF. The DNA of the CDR3 is TGCGCCAGCAGCCAACCGAGCGGGGGCTACAATGAGCAGTTCTTC.

The V gene is TRBV6-1, the J gene TRBJ1-6; D gene ambiguous. This CDR3 has 14 residues. The V end was cut by 5 bases, the J end by 9 bases, with 14 bases between. Germline loops: CDR1 MNHNS, CDR2 SASEGT. The CDR3 DNA reads TGTGCCAGCAGTATCGCAGGCGCGGGTTCACCCCTCCACTTT. This codes for CASSIAGAGSPLHF.

This clone was seen only a few times. The chain links TRBV27 to TRBJ2-7; 7 nucleotides align to TRBD1. The junction had 7 bases not matched to a gene; V was cut back by 10 bases and J by 7 bases. This CDR3 is 11 amino acids long. Germline assignment: CDR1 MNHEY and CDR2 SMNVEV (reference sequence). The DNA for the CDR3 is TGTGCCACCCCAGGGGGTTATGAGCAGTACTTC. Translated: CATPGGYEQYF.

This clone came up a few times. The CDR3 here is CSVGGQGREQYF. CDR3 bases: TGCAGCGTCGGTGGACAGGGCAGGGAGCAGTACTTC. The chain carries TRBV29-1 and TRBJ2-7, with 8 bases fitting TRBD1. V lost 6 bases to trimming and J lost 7 bases; unmatched junction nucleotides: 8. Germline CDR1 and CDR2: SQVTM and ANQGSEA. The CDR3 extends over 12 amino acids.

Only a few counts were recorded for this clone. This chain connects TRBV5-1 to TRBJ2-5, with D possibly matching TRBD1 (5 bases). The germline CDR1 and CDR2 sequences are SGHRS and YFSETQ. Trimming pared 3 bases from V and 2 bases from J, leaving 11 bases between. The CDR3 totals 14 residues. CDR3 nucleotides: TGCGCCAGCAGCTCAGACAGTGAGCAAGAGACCCAGTACTTC. It is translated as CASSSDSEQETQYF.

This clone was seen a handful of times. The chain uses TRBV7-2 and TRBJ2-1; the match to TRBD1 covers 9 bases. The CDR3 runs to 15 residues. V shed 5 bases, J shed 2 bases, and the junction held 4 bases outside the gene matches. Germline loops: CDR1 SGHTA, CDR2 FQGNSA. The CDR3 DNA reads TGTGCCAGCAGCCCAGACAGGGGGACCTACAATGAGCAGTTCTTC. The encoded protein is CASSPDRGTYNEQFF.

V gene TRBV9 combines with J gene TRBJ1-1, with D tentatively TRBD1 (6 bases). The germline V gene encodes CDR1 SGDLS and CDR2 YYNGEE. The CDR3 contains 15 residues. Trimming pared 4 bases from V and 3 bases from J, leaving 16 bases between. The CDR3: CASSITPDSYTEAFF. The CDR3 DNA reads as TGTGCCAGCAGCATAACACCGGACAGTTACACTGAAGCTTTCTTT. Variable domain in full (rest from reference TRBV9 and TRBJ1-1): DSGVTQTPKHLITATGQRVTLRCSPRSGDLSVYWYQQSLDQGLQFLIQYYNGEERAKGNILERFSAQQFPDLHSELNLSSLELGDSALYFCASSITPDSYTEAFFGQGTRLTVV.

The gene calls are TRBV7-2 and TRBJ1-5, with unresolved D. This CDR3 region has 14 residues. Germline CDR1 and CDR2: SGHTA and FQGNSA. V shed 6 bases and J shed 5 bases, with 14 bases lying between them. CDR3 DNA sequence: TGTGCCAGCAGTCCTACCTACGGGTATCAGCCCCAGCATTTT. Translation gives CASSPTYGYQPQHF.

V is TRBV9 and J is TRBJ1-4, with D hard to call. Per the germline V gene, CDR1 is SGDLS and CDR2 is YYNGEE. Trimming pared 2 bases from V and 0 bases from J, leaving 8 bases between. The length of the CDR3 is 15 residues. The DNA for the CDR3 is TGTGCCAGCAGCGTTTCGCCAGCAACTAATGAAAAACTGTTTTTT. Its translation is CASSVSPATNEKLFF.

The chain links TRBV5-1 to TRBJ1-2; D remains unclear. The CDR3 extends over 16 amino acids. CDR1 and CDR2 from the germline V gene are SGHRS and YFSETQ. V shed 0 bases and J shed 2 bases, with 14 bases lying between them. CDR3 region: CASSLGAERRNYGYTF. The CDR3 region has the DNA TGCGCCAGCAGCTTGGGGGCAGAACGCCGCAACTATGGCTACACCTTC.

The chain combines TRBV4-1 with TRBJ2-2; D may be TRBD2 (5 bases). The CDR3 length is 14 residues. Germline assignment: CDR1 MGHRA and CDR2 YSYEKL. V shed 4 bases and J shed 6 bases, with 12 bases lying between them. Here the CDR3 reads CASSPGWVAGELFF. CDR3 DNA: TGCGCCAGCAGCCCGGGATGGGTCGCCGGGGAGCTGTTTTTT.

The genes are TRBV5-4 and TRBJ1-1, with D unclear. Trimming shortened V by 4 bases and J by 1 base, and 14 bases separated the two germline ends. Germline V lookup: CDR1 SGHNT, CDR2 YYREEE (reference sequence). This CDR3 is built from 15 residues. The CDR3 DNA reads as TGTGCCAGCAGCCAAGAGGACGGAGGGAACACTGAAGCTTTCTTT. Its translation: CASSQEDGGNTEAFF.

The CDR3 nucleotides are TGCGCCAGCAGCTTGGTTTCGGACCCTCAGGGTTACACCTTC. The encoded protein is CASSLVSDPQGYTF. This sequence joins TRBV5-1 and TRBJ1-2; possible D gene TRBD1, 5 bases. The ends were cut back, 0 bases at V and 11 bases at J, with 17 bases in the middle. There are 14 residues in the CDR3. Germline V lookup: CDR1 SGHRS, CDR2 YFSETQ.

The chain recombines TRBV7-2 with TRBJ2-3; 7 nucleotides line up with TRBD2. CDR1 SGHTA and CDR2 FQGNSA come from the germline V gene. With V trimmed by 2 bases and J by 2 bases, 1 base remained unmatched. The CDR3 consists of 14 residues. The CDR3 here is CASSLSGATDTQYF. The CDR3, as DNA: TGTGCCAGCAGCTTAAGCGGGGCCACAGATACGCAGTATTTT.

The chain employs TRBV7-2 and TRBJ1-2; possible D gene TRBD1, 6 bases. The V end lost 1 base, the J end lost 4 bases, and 10 bases lay between the germline ends. Germline lookup yields CDR1 SGHTA and CDR2 FQGNSA. This CDR3 region has 14 residues. CDR3 sequence reads: CASSLEGVLYGYTF. CDR3 sequence (DNA): TGTGCCAGCAGCTTAGAGGGGGTTCTCTATGGCTACACCTTC. The full variable domain, completed using reference TRBV7-2 and TRBJ1-2, is GAGVSQSPSNKVTEKGKDVELRCDPISGHTALYWYRQSLGQGLEFLIYFQGNSAPDKSGLPSDRFSAERTGGSVSTLTIQRTQQEDSAVYLCASSLEGVLYGYTFGSGTRLTVV.